Listed here are 26 T cell receptor beta chains from one sample, sequenced in a study of T cell repertoires in cytomegalovirus infection. One entry per CDR3 protein, called by TCRdb with MiXCR from the reads. The repertoire holds a few hundred thousand distinct CDR3 sequences, with about 23% as singletons. Sequenced sample: CD8+ T cells from PBMCs. These receptors all come from a human donor in good health (CMV status not recorded). Some clones in this sample may be carry-over from other donors' samples.

The chain is built from TRBV28 and TRBJ2-4; tentative D call: TRBD2 (5 bases). Germline lookup yields CDR1 MDHEN and CDR2 SYDVKM. The V end lost 2 bases, the J end lost 9 bases, and 23 bases lay between the germline ends. CDR3 length equals 17 residues. CDR3 protein: CASSLGHKGATWGIQYF. The DNA for the CDR3 is TGTGCCAGCAGTTTAGGGCATAAGGGAGCAACATGGGGCATTCAGTACTTC.

The chain uses TRBV28 and TRBJ2-5; D is undetermined. V lost 6 bases to trimming and J lost 5 bases, with 16 bases between them. CDR3 length: 14 amino acids. Per germline, CDR1 MDHEN and CDR2 SYDVKM. CDR3 sequence reads: CASRPNRSWETQYF. The CDR3 nucleotides read TGTGCCAGCAGACCTAACCGGTCATGGGAGACCCAGTACTTC.

This clonotype appeared many times. The V call is TRBV28, the J call TRBJ1-2; D may be TRBD1 (5 bases). The V and J ends lost 1 base and 6 bases respectively, with 12 bases between them. In germline, CDR1 is MDHEN, CDR2 SYDVKM. This CDR3 contains 14 residues. CDR3 DNA: TGTGCCAGCAGTTTATTCGCCAGGGTGGATGGCTACACCTTC. Its protein is CASSLFARVDGYTF.

This clonotype was counted between two and nine times. CDR3 DNA sequence: TGCAGCGTTGATTCAGGGATCAATGAGCAGTTCTTC. This translates into CSVDSGINEQFF. The chain recombines TRBV29-1 with TRBJ2-1; D perhaps matches TRBD1 (5 bases). The V and J ends lost 3 bases and 6 bases respectively, with 9 bases between them. The CDR3 extends over 12 amino acids. Germline CDR1 reads SQVTM; CDR2 reads ANQGSEA.

This chain uses TRBV5-5 with TRBJ2-5; perhaps TRBD1 as D (6 bases). Trimming stripped 4 bases from V and 1 base from J, with 11 bases between. The germline V gene encodes CDR1 SGHKS and CDR2 YYEKEE (reference sequence). The length of the CDR3 is 14 residues. The CDR3 coding sequence is TGTGCCAGCAGCCTTGACAGGTTCCAAGAGACCCAGTACTTC. The encoded protein is CASSLDRFQETQYF.

This rearrangement joins TRBV20-1 to TRBJ2-1; D not resolved. In germline, CDR1 is DFQATT, CDR2 SNEGSKA (reference sequence). Trimming removed 6 bases at V and 11 bases at J, with 20 bases between. The CDR3 is 13 residues long. The CDR3 loop is CSATMSAAYQQFF. The CDR3 bases are TGCAGTGCGACCATGAGCGCTGCTTATCAGCAGTTCTTC.

Many counts were recorded for this clonotype. CDR3 nucleotide sequence: TGTGCCAGCAGAACCCTCTACAGGTCAGATACGCAGTATTTT. The encoded protein is CASRTLYRSDTQYF. V usage is TRBV6-2 or TRBV6-3 and J usage is TRBJ2-3; D perhaps matches TRBD1 (5 bases). CDR1 is MNHEY, CDR2 SVGEGT, per germline. V lost 6 bases and J lost 4, with 14 bases in between. The CDR3 contains 14 residues.

CDR3: CASSERADYQPQHF. Written as DNA, the CDR3 is TGTGCCAGCAGTGAAAGGGCTGATTATCAGCCCCAGCATTTT. This chain links TRBV2 with TRBJ1-5, with D unclear. Germline assignment: CDR1 SNHLY and CDR2 FYNNEI. The CDR3 has 14 amino acids. V was shortened by 2 bases and J by 5 bases, with 10 bases between the two germline ends.

The chain has TRBV27 and TRBJ2-1, with 9 bases lining up with TRBD2. V was pared by 4 bases and J by 7 bases, with 5 bases of the junction left unmatched. Germline V gives CDR1 MNHEY, CDR2 SMNVEV (reference sequence). This CDR3 is 14 amino acids long. CDR3 residues: CASSSAGGRNEQFF. In DNA, the CDR3 is TGTGCCAGCAGTTCAGCGGGGGGCCGGAATGAGCAGTTCTTC.

The chain links TRBV7-9 to TRBJ1-2; D is unresolved. The CDR3 runs to 11 residues. The V gene's germline CDR1 is SEHNR and CDR2 FQNEAQ (reference sequence). The V and J ends lost 5 bases and 8 bases respectively, with 9 bases between them. CDR3 residues: CASSPSWGYTF. For the CDR3, the DNA is TGTGCCAGCAGCCCTTCCTGGGGCTACACCTTC.

This clonotype was recorded a few times. The V gene is TRBV12-3 or TRBV12-4, the J gene TRBJ2-3; a weak D match, TRBD2 (6 bases). Trimming shortened V by 2 bases and J by 1 base, and 10 bases separated the two germline ends. There are 15 residues in the CDR3. CDR3 sequence (DNA): TGTGCCAGCAGTTTACCCCCGGGGGGCACAGATACGCAGTATTTT. Its protein is CASSLPPGGTDTQYF.

This clonotype occurred many times. This chain uses TRBV7-9 with TRBJ2-3; the D gene is possibly TRBD2 (7 bases). The CDR3 covers 15 residues. CDR1 is SEHNR and CDR2 is FQNEAQ in the germline V gene (reference sequence). Trimming stripped 2 bases from V and 5 bases from J, with 14 bases between. The CDR3 here is CASSLSVGGLDTQYF. CDR3 in DNA: TGTGCCAGCAGCTTATCTGTCGGGGGGCTAGATACGCAGTATTTT. Drawing the rest from reference TRBV7-9 and TRBJ2-3, the complete variable domain is DTGVSQNPRHKITKRGQNVTFRCDPISEHNRLYWYRQTLGQGPEFLTYFQNEAQLEKSRLLSDRFSAERPKGSFSTLEIQRTEQGDSAMYLCASSLSVGGLDTQYFGPGTRLTVL.

The chain uses TRBV11-2 and TRBJ2-1; the D is unclear. CDR3 length: 14 amino acids. The V gene's germline CDR1 is SGHAT and CDR2 FQNNGV. Between the trimmed V and J ends, which lost 0 bases and 9 bases, there was a span of 12 bases. In DNA form, the CDR3 reads TGTGCCAGCAGCTTAGATCCCCCGAATGGTGAGCAGTTCTTC. As protein: CASSLDPPNGEQFF.

The chain carries TRBV5-4 and TRBJ2-7; D is unresolved. Germline V gives CDR1 SGHNT, CDR2 YYREEE (reference sequence). Trimming removed 7 bases at V and 0 bases at J, with 8 bases between. CDR3 length: 12 residues. As DNA, the CDR3 is TGTGCCAGCCGGACGGACTCCTACGAGCAGTACTTC. It translates to CASRTDSYEQYF.

The genes are TRBV27 and TRBJ2-7; weak D call: TRBD2 (5 bases). The CDR3 is 13 amino acids. V was cut by 10 bases and J by 3 bases, with 16 bases left in between. In germline, CDR1 is MNHEY, CDR2 SMNVEV (reference sequence). The chain's CDR3 is CATLGPGFYEQYF. The CDR3 nucleotides are TGTGCCACCCTAGGTCCGGGATTCTACGAGCAGTACTTC.

Comment on this clonotype: Compared with germline, one end of the junction differs, possibly owing to a read error. The V call is TRBV6-5, the J call TRBJ1-6; weak D call: TRBD1 (5 bases). The CDR3 is 13 residues long. Germline values: CDR1 MNHEY, CDR2 SVGAGI. The CDR3 sequence: CASIYGGNSPLHF. CDR3 DNA sequence: TGTGCCAGCATTTACGGGGGTAATTCACCCCTCCACTTT.

This clonotype was counted many times. As DNA, the CDR3 is TGTGCCAGCAGTTTCGGGCCCTTTGATACGCAGTATTTT. This translates into CASSFGPFDTQYF. The chain employs TRBV28 and TRBJ2-3; D unresolved. The CDR3 contains 13 residues. The V gene's germline CDR1 is MDHEN and CDR2 SYDVKM. V lost 3 bases to trimming and J lost 6 bases, with 10 bases between them.

A few counts support this clonotype. This chain uses TRBV5-5 with TRBJ1-6; D is unclear. This CDR3 comprises 17 residues. Germline CDR1 SGHKS, CDR2 YYEKEE (reference sequence). V lost 4 bases to trimming and J lost 3 bases, with 17 bases between them. CDR3 sequence reads: CASSPRPDFIYNSPLHF. CDR3 nucleotide sequence: TGTGCCAGCAGCCCCCGACCTGATTTCATCTATAATTCACCCCTCCACTTT.

The V gene is TRBV27, the J gene TRBJ1-2; 7 bases line up with TRBD1. The CDR3 has 15 residues. The germline gives CDR1 MNHEY, CDR2 SMNVEV (reference sequence). With V trimmed by 3 bases and J by 4 bases, 8 bases remained unmatched. Here the CDR3 DNA reads TGTGCCAGCAGTTTGGACAGGACCCTTTCCTATGGCTACACCTTC. The encoded protein is CASSLDRTLSYGYTF.

This clonotype occurred a few times. The chain couples TRBV7-9 to TRBJ2-5, with 7 bases that match TRBD1. Trimming removed 5 bases from V and 5 bases from J; junction bases left unmatched: 11. The V gene's germline CDR1 is SEHNR and CDR2 FQNEAQ (reference sequence). The CDR3 is 15 amino acids. CDR3 sequence: CASSQPRQGRETQYF. CDR3 DNA: TGTGCCAGCAGCCAACCAAGACAGGGCCGGGAGACCCAGTACTTC. Complete variable domain (other parts from reference TRBV7-9 and TRBJ2-5): DTGVSQNPRHKITKRGQNVTFRCDPISEHNRLYWYRQTLGQGPEFLTYFQNEAQLEKSRLLSDRFSAERPKGSFSTLEIQRTEQGDSAMYLCASSQPRQGRETQYFGPGTRLLVL.

This clonotype was seen repeatedly, ten times or more. The rearrangement joins TRBV7-7 to TRBJ2-7; 11 nucleotides agree with TRBD2. This CDR3 spans 15 amino acids. J was trimmed by 2 bases and V by 3 bases; bases with no gene match: 3. Germline V gene sequence: CDR1 SSHAT, CDR2 FNYEAQ (reference sequence). CDR3 sequence (DNA): TGTGCCAGCAGCTTCGCTAGCGGGGGGACCTACGAGCAGTACTTC. This encodes CASSFASGGTYEQYF.

There are a few counts of this clonotype. The chain uses TRBV20-1 and TRBJ2-3; TRBD2 aligns across 7 bases. With V trimmed by 4 bases and J by 4 bases, 11 bases remained unmatched. CDR3 length: 15 residues. Germline loops: CDR1 DFQATT, CDR2 SNEGSKA (reference sequence). This CDR3 is CSAMPLASVADTQYF. In nucleotides, the CDR3 is TGCAGTGCTATGCCACTAGCGTCGGTGGCAGATACGCAGTATTTT.

This rearrangement joins TRBV12-5 to TRBJ2-7, with D hard to call. The V gene's germline CDR1 is LGHNT and CDR2 FRNRAP. Trimming took 4 bases from V and 9 from J, leaving 13 bases between them. This CDR3 is built from 12 residues. In nucleotides, the CDR3 is TGTGCTAGTGGTTCAACAGCCGGAAGGCAGTACTTC. It yields the protein CASGSTAGRQYF.

This clonotype came up a few times. The chain is built from TRBV7-9 and TRBJ1-6, with a possible D match to TRBD1 (5 bases). This CDR3 has 18 amino acids. Germline V gene lookup returns CDR1 SEHNR and CDR2 FQNEAQ (reference sequence). The germline V and J ends were trimmed by 5 bases and 0 bases, with 17 bases remaining between them. CDR3 loop: CASSPAGTYSSYNSPLHF. The CDR3 nucleotides read TGTGCCAGCAGCCCAGCTGGGACTTACAGCTCCTATAATTCACCCCTCCACTTT. The whole variable domain, filled in from reference TRBV7-9 and TRBJ1-6, reads DTGVSQNPRHKITKRGQNVTFRCDPISEHNRLYWYRQTLGQGPEFLTYFQNEAQLEKSRLLSDRFSAERPKGSFSTLEIQRTEQGDSAMYLCASSPAGTYSSYNSPLHFGNGTRLTVT.

This clonotype was counted a few times. The chain carries TRBV6-5 and TRBJ2-3; no clear D. Trimming removed 4 bases at V and 1 base at J, with 6 bases between. The germline gives CDR1 MNHEY, CDR2 SVGAGI. The CDR3 covers 13 residues. The CDR3 protein is CASSFDGTDTQYF. CDR3 coding DNA: TGTGCCAGCAGTTTCGACGGCACAGATACGCAGTATTTT.

There are a few counts of this clonotype. The rearrangement uses TRBV19 and TRBJ2-1; 10 positions match TRBD2. The ends lost 0 bases at V and 10 bases at J; junction bases unmatched: 9. CDR1 is LNHDA, CDR2 SQIVND, per germline (reference sequence). This CDR3 has 16 amino acids. The CDR3 DNA reads TGTGCCAGTAGTATAGATCGTCTAGCGGGGGCTGAGGAGCAGTTCTTC. It codes for CASSIDRLAGAEEQFF.